This TCR beta chain was retrieved from a study of blood T cells in healthy people across ages. Trimming removed 7 bases from V and 2 bases from J, with 17 bases in between. In germline, CDR1 is SGHTA, CDR2 FQGNSA. The CDR3 runs 15 residues. A J-beta primer mix and a sample-barcoded 5' primer were used in a second PCR of about 7 to 12 cycles. TCRdb itself ran the 5' RACE reads through MiXCR, one entry per CDR3 protein. The table shows 550,000 to 600,000 distinct CDR3 sequences, with approximately 30% occurring only once. The sample was blood. This TCR was sampled from a woman aged 70-85 years in good health. The chain recombines TRBV7-2 with TRBJ2-5; possible D gene TRBD2, 7 bases. The CDR3 sequence is CASMRAGGLQETQYF. DNA of the CDR3: TGTGCCAGCATGAGGGCCGGGGGGCTACAAGAGACCCAGTACTTC.